This TCR beta chain was found in a study of cytomegalovirus exposure and HLA in healthy donors. Note on this clone: Its antigen is not known.

The germline CDR1 and CDR2 sequences are SGHKS and YYEKEE (reference sequence). V gave up 0 bases and J gave up 6 bases, with 12 bases separating them. The CDR3 is 15 residues long. The PCR ran on 60 Vbeta and 13 Jbeta primers. Only in-frame clones appear in the TCRdb table, and some are missing; sequencing was by immunoSEQ multiplex PCR. The sample holds about 150,000 clones; around 75% are singletons and the top ten take 1.5% to 2%. Overall study results and limits: Most TCR sequences showed up rarely, but some public TCRs showed up in many donors. Relative to equally common others, HLA-associated TCR beta chains showed greater clonal expansion in a later analysis. Trimming of TCR beta V- and J-genes showed a link, identified in a later analysis, to a missense DCLRE1C variant.

This chain links TRBV5-5 with TRBJ2-2; no clear D. This clonotype was obtained from a woman aged 40 to 50 in good health and CMV-seronegative. Source material: PBMCs. The CDR3 is CASSLADWIAGELFF. In DNA, the CDR3 is TGTGCCAGCAGCTTGGCTGACTGGATCGCCGGGGAGCTGTTTTTT.